The sequence of this T cell receptor (beta chain) was determined in a study of cytomegalovirus exposure and HLA in healthy donors. Findings of the study overall: The finding came from a later analysis; first-cohort TCR clusters tended to co-occur in the roughly 120 validation repertoires.

Here immunoSEQ multiplex PCR was the method, and the copy in TCRdb shows in-frame clones only, minus some. The profile shows around 63,000 clones, 80% to 90% of them singletons. Donors came from a validation cohort of approximately 110 subjects, distinct from the first 666-subject cohort. Concerning this clone: Its antigen is unknown.

This receptor was obtained from a woman aged 18 to 35 in good health and CMV-seronegative. Specimen: PBMCs.

The CDR3 DNA follows: TGTGCCAGCAGCTTGGGTTTCGGAAAACTGTTTTTT. It encodes CASSLGFGKLFF. This chain uses TRBV5-6 with TRBJ1-4, with D uncertain. V shed 0 bases and J shed 10 bases, with 7 bases lying between them. The CDR3 spans 12 residues. Germline CDR1 reads SGHDT; CDR2 reads YYEEEE.